This TCR beta chain derives from a study of cytomegalovirus exposure and HLA in healthy donors. Study-level background: The roughly 110 validation repertoires matched the roughly 630 first-cohort repertoires in platform, a later analysis reported. Overall study findings and caveats: Listed as cytomegalovirus-associated were 150 or so TCR beta chains. Researchers reported that a few CMV-associated chains were confirmed in vitro as CMV antigen-specific.

Using immunoSEQ multiplex PCR, the repertoire was profiled, and TCRdb retains in-frame clones only, with some absent. The sample contains fewer than 140,000 clones, about 87% of which appear only once. Concerning this clone: Its specificity is unknown.

CDR3 size: 15 residues. Trimming shortened V by 9 bases and J by 4 bases, and 19 bases separated the two germline ends. Germline V gene sequence: CDR1 KGHSH, CDR2 LQKENI. This clonotype originated in a woman aged 18-30 years in good health and CMV-seropositive. Sample: PBMCs. The chain recombines TRBV18 with TRBJ1-5; D is unclear. This CDR3 reads CASSLSGDSNQPQHF. In nucleotides, the CDR3 is TGTGCCAGTTCCTTGTCCGGGGATTCAAATCAGCCCCAGCATTTT.